Listed below are T cell receptor beta chains from one sample, sequenced in a study of T cell responses to AZD1222 COVID-19 vaccine. Data came from immunoSEQ multiplex PCR; TCRdb stores just in-frame clones and leaves some out. The table includes around 89,000 clones, approximately 91% detected once. Here the sequenced sample was peripheral blood, taken on day 0 of AZD1222 vaccination. The receptors were sampled from an adult in good health. Each CDR3 is given without its conserved first and last residue.

J: TRBJ1-1; V: TRBV7-9; CDR3: ASSLAPGSLNTEAF
J: TRBJ1-2; V: TRBV19; CDR3: ASSVRGRNYGYT
J: TRBJ2-7; V: TRBV5-4; CDR3: ASSSTGLVTPYEQY
J: TRBJ2-5; V: TRBV5-4; CDR3: ASSLGGLAEETQY
J: TRBJ1-2; V: TRBV12-3/TRBV12-4; CDR3: ASSLQEYGYT
J: TRBJ1-5; V: TRBV12-3/TRBV12-4; CDR3: ASSKDWGQPQH
J: TRBJ1-4; V: TRBV19; CDR3: ASTTGTGVEKLF
J: TRBJ1-1; V: TRBV19; CDR3: ASSTLGAGVGTEAF
J: TRBJ2-3; V: TRBV4-3; CDR3: ASSQEEWDAGLTDTQY
J: TRBJ2-1; V: TRBV12-5; CDR3: ASGLGPAGGINEQF
J: TRBJ2-3; V: TRBV25-1; CDR3: AGKGTGFFADTQY
J: TRBJ1-2; V: TRBV9; CDR3: ASSPGRGDYGYT
J: TRBJ2-3; V: TRBV19; CDR3: ASSLGGPSTDTQY
J: TRBJ2-7; V: TRBV6-5; CDR3: ASSYSGQGAYEQY
J: TRBJ1-2; V: TRBV18; CDR3: ASSPPSLVHGYT
J: TRBJ2-5; V: TRBV5-5; CDR3: ASSLRRHQETQY
J: TRBJ1-3; V: TRBV11-3; CDR3: ASSHRGRGRFGNTIY
J: TRBJ2-3; V: TRBV11-2; CDR3: ASSSRGDTQY
J: TRBJ2-7; V: TRBV19; CDR3: ATPFDRIGCEQY
J: TRBJ1-1; V: TRBV12-3/TRBV12-4; CDR3: ASSSGTEGF
J: TRBJ1-1; V: TRBV7-2; CDR3: ASSLAWQGSEAF
J: TRBJ1-5; V: TRBV30; CDR3: AWSSAGASNQPQH
J: TRBJ2-3; V: TRBV4-2; CDR3: ASSQDWSGGAYADTQY
J: TRBJ1-1; V: TRBV9; CDR3: ASNRGENTEAF
J: TRBJ2-3; V: TRBV4-3; CDR3: ASSQSRGGTDTQY
J: TRBJ1-4; V: TRBV7-8; CDR3: ASSLQPMDEKLF
J: TRBJ2-7; V: TRBV30; CDR3: AWSGTYEQY
J: TRBJ2-6; V: TRBV28; CDR3: ASSFVQAGANVLT
J: TRBJ2-1; V: TRBV2; CDR3: ASRPWKGTGEQF
J: TRBJ1-1; V: TRBV18; CDR3: ASSSGALNTEAF
J: TRBJ2-3; V: TRBV5-1; CDR3: ASSGGSTDTQY
J: TRBJ2-1; V: TRBV6-2/TRBV6-3; CDR3: ASSSPPGRDRGYNEQF
J: TRBJ2-7; V: TRBV5-1; CDR3: ASSLETVSYEQY
J: TRBJ2-7; V: TRBV3-1/TRBV3-2; CDR3: ASSQEGKGSSLPGEQY
J: TRBJ2-2; V: TRBV9; CDR3: ASSVGGSNTGELF
J: TRBJ1-6; V: TRBV19; CDR3: ASSTQGGRGSPLH
J: TRBJ1-1; V: TRBV5-1; CDR3: ASSFGTYNTEAF
J: TRBJ1-2; V: TRBV5-4; CDR3: ASSLRQEGGYGYT
J: TRBJ2-7; V: TRBV28; CDR3: ATLTGGAYYEQY
J: TRBJ2-6; V: TRBV7-7; CDR3: ASSPDPSSGANVLT
J: TRBJ2-7; V: TRBV7-9; CDR3: ASSLRAGRGEQY
J: TRBJ2-1; V: TRBV7-9; CDR3: ASSSGVEQF
J: TRBJ2-1; V: TRBV12-3/TRBV12-4; CDR3: ASSPTNYEQF
J: TRBJ1-4; V: TRBV7-9; CDR3: ASSPPGRNEKLF
J: TRBJ2-7; V: TRBV7-3; CDR3: ASSLLGQGYEQY
J: TRBJ1-2; V: TRBV20-1; CDR3: SAGGGTLYGYT
J: TRBJ1-5; V: TRBV6-5; CDR3: ASTPPGGNQPQH
J: TRBJ2-3; V: TRBV6-6; CDR3: ASSTGQPSTDTQY
J: TRBJ2-3; V: TRBV13; CDR3: ASSTSSIGHTQY
J: TRBJ2-3; V: TRBV2; CDR3: ASSASGGPAGDTQY
J: TRBJ1-1; V: TRBV7-3; CDR3: ASSLMEDSEAF
J: TRBJ2-5; V: TRBV21-1; CDR3: ASSKDGAPGRTGYQETQY
J: TRBJ2-6; V: TRBV9; CDR3: ASSVSLAGNSGANVLT
J: TRBJ1-2; V: TRBV18; CDR3: ASSPPGQGGLYGYT
J: TRBJ1-4; V: TRBV19; CDR3: ATVRDRGEKLF
J: TRBJ2-5; V: TRBV29-1; CDR3: SVEGSGGPPGTQY
J: TRBJ1-3; V: TRBV9; CDR3: ASSPTGAGGNTIY
J: TRBJ2-7; V: TRBV20-1; CDR3: SARGSVVQY
J: TRBJ2-1; V: TRBV27; CDR3: ASSFLGGNNEQF
J: TRBJ1-2; V: TRBV7-9; CDR3: ASSPVPSTNNYGYT